This T cell receptor beta chain was profiled in a study of blood T cells in healthy people across ages. This CDR3 contains 11 residues. Germline V gene sequence: CDR1 DFQATT, CDR2 SNEGSKA (reference sequence). The germline V and J ends were trimmed by 6 bases and 15 bases, with 18 bases remaining between them. For this clonotype: Antigen unknown.

General study results and limits: There were more naive CD4+ cells and higher diversity in long-lived donors than in aged donors.

The authors ran a second PCR of about 7 to 11 cycles using a sample-barcoded 5' primer and a J-beta primer mix. TCRdb reprocessed the 5' RACE reads with MiXCR, giving one entry per CDR3 protein. The profile shows roughly 640,000 distinct CDR3 sequences, around 31% of them singletons. The J gene is TRBJ2-1, the V gene TRBV20-1; weak D call: TRBD2 (6 bases). The TCR comes from a woman aged 80 or over in good health. The source material was blood. The DNA for the CDR3 is TGCAGTGCCCGGGGGTCGGGTCCCCTGTTCTTC. Encoded protein: CSARGSGPLFF.